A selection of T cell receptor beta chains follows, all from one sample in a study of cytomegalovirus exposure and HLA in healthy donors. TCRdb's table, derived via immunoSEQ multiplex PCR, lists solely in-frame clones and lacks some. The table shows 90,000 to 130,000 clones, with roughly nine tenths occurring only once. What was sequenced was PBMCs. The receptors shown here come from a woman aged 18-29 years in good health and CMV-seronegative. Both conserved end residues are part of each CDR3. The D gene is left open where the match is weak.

CDR3aa: CASSPRTTNEKLFF
CDR3nt: TGTGCCAGCAGCCCCAGGACAACTAATGAAAAACTGTTTTTT
d_gene: NA
j_gene: TRBJ1-4
v_gene: TRBV27
len: 14

CDR3aa: CASSPKRTGRENIQYF
CDR3nt: TGTGCCAGTAGTCCCAAGAGGACAGGGAGGGAAAACATTCAGTACTTC
d_gene: NA
j_gene: TRBJ2-4
v_gene: TRBV19
len: 16

CDR3aa: CASSLGQGGLNTEAFF
CDR3nt: TGTGCCAGCAGCTTGGGACAGGGGGGACTGAACACTGAAGCTTTCTTT
d_gene: TRBD1
j_gene: TRBJ1-1
v_gene: TRBV5-7
len: 16

CDR3aa: CASSLGGLAGLKDTQYF
CDR3nt: TGCGCCAGCAGCTTGGGGGGACTAGCGGGCCTGAAGGATACGCAGTATTTT
d_gene: TRBD2
j_gene: TRBJ2-3
v_gene: TRBV5-1
len: 17

CDR3aa: CASSYARGFSYEQYF
CDR3nt: TGTGCCAGCAGTTACGCGCGCGGCTTCTCCTACGAGCAGTACTTC
d_gene: NA
j_gene: TRBJ2-7
v_gene: TRBV6-5
len: 15

CDR3aa: CASSLSSGMNQPQHF
CDR3nt: TGTGCCAGCAGTTTGAGCTCAGGGATGAATCAGCCCCAGCATTTT
d_gene: NA
j_gene: TRBJ1-5
v_gene: TRBV28
len: 15

CDR3aa: CASSAARGLEEKLFF
CDR3nt: TGTGCCAGCAGCGCTGCCAGGGGGCTTGAAGAAAAACTGTTTTTT
d_gene: TRBD1
j_gene: TRBJ1-4
v_gene: TRBV5-8
len: 15

CDR3aa: CAISPTEVSGSPLHF
CDR3nt: TGTGCCATCAGTCCGACTGAAGTCAGCGGTTCACCCCTCCACTTT
d_gene: NA
j_gene: TRBJ1-6
v_gene: TRBV10-3
len: 15

CDR3aa: CASSRMGAGAGELFF
CDR3nt: TGTGCCAGTAGTCGGATGGGGGCAGGAGCCGGGGAGCTGTTTTTT
d_gene: NA
j_gene: TRBJ2-2
v_gene: TRBV19
len: 15

CDR3aa: CAWSSERWRNTEAFF
CDR3nt: TGTGCCTGGAGTTCAGAAAGGTGGAGGAACACTGAAGCTTTCTTT
d_gene: NA
j_gene: TRBJ1-1
v_gene: TRBV30
len: 15

CDR3aa: CAWSPDPGGAKNIQYF
CDR3nt: TGTGCCTGGAGTCCCGACCCCGGAGGGGCCAAAAACATTCAGTACTTC
d_gene: NA
j_gene: TRBJ2-4
v_gene: TRBV30
len: 16

CDR3aa: CASSQGVLATTYNEQFF
CDR3nt: TGCGCCAGCAGCCAGGGGGTACTAGCGACTACCTACAATGAGCAGTTCTTC
d_gene: TRBD2
j_gene: TRBJ2-1
v_gene: TRBV4-1
len: 17